This T cell receptor beta chain was recovered during a study of blood T cell repertoires in COVID-19. Study summary: The study drew acute and convalescent COVID-19 samples from the United States, Italy and Spain. Sources were T cells, B-cell-depleted T cells, or PBMCs; the material itself was cDNA or gDNA.

In the source study's methods: Amplification of reference gene primers provided the estimated nucleated cell counts. Measured with immunoSEQ multiplex PCR; TCRdb has only the in-frame clones, and not every one. The V and J calls and clone size are taken from that table; D and trimming were inferred from the DNA. The data contain about 190,000 clones, 88% of them singletons. This clone has a single count. Sequencing used peripheral blood. The sequence was obtained from a man aged 35-49 years with active or convalescent COVID-19.

CDR3 sequence: CASSPGTSTDTQYF. The CDR3 DNA follows: TGCGCCAGCAGCCCGGGAACTAGCACAGATACGCAGTATTTT. The V and J genes are TRBV5-1 and TRBJ2-3, with D perhaps TRBD2 (5 bases). Deletions cut 4 bases from V and 0 bases from J, with 9 bases between. The CDR3 runs 14 residues. The germline V gene has CDR1 SGHRS and CDR2 YFSETQ.